These 18 T cell receptor beta chains came from one sample sequenced in a study of blood T cell repertoires in COVID-19. Generated by immunoSEQ multiplex PCR, the TCRdb table keeps only in-frame clones and is missing some. The sample records about 180,000 clones, roughly 82% being singletons. What was sequenced was PBMCs or T cells enriched from blood (not recorded which). Source of these receptors: a woman aged 30 to 39 who had recovered from COVID-19.

V and J are TRBV5-6 and TRBJ2-7; D may be TRBD1 (5 bases). The length of the CDR3 is 15 residues. CDR1 and CDR2 from the germline V gene are SGHDT and YYEEEE. V was clipped by 4 bases and J by 4 bases, with 18 bases between them. The CDR3 loop is CASSTRQFPNYEQYF. DNA of the CDR3: TGTGCCAGCAGCACCCGACAGTTCCCAAATTACGAGCAGTACTTC.

This clone was recorded only once. The same CDR3 is also encoded by other DNA sequences in this sample. The chain couples TRBV9 to TRBJ2-3; TRBD2 matches 13 bases. From germline, CDR1 is SGDLS and CDR2 YYNGEE. This CDR3 has 16 residues. Trimming took 0 bases from V and 6 from J; bases not matched to a gene: 4. CDR3 bases: TGTGCCAGCAGCGTAGAGACTAGCGGGAGGACGGATACGCAGTATTTT. Protein sequence: CASSVETSGRTDTQYF.

The V gene is TRBV5-1, the J gene TRBJ2-3; possible D gene TRBD2, 5 bases. CDR1 and CDR2 (germline): SGHRS, YFSETQ. The CDR3 runs 16 residues. The V gene lost 0 bases and the J gene lost 9 bases, with 20 bases spanning the gap. Here the CDR3 DNA reads TGCGCCAGCAGCTTGGCCCTTTCGGACTCCCAGGCCACGCAGTATTTT. It yields the protein CASSLALSDSQATQYF.

The chain links TRBV24-1 to TRBJ2-1; 10 nucleotides match TRBD2. Germline lookup yields CDR1 KGHDR and CDR2 SFDVKD. Trimming took 4 bases from V and 5 from J; bases not matched to a gene: 7. The CDR3 spans 16 residues. CDR3 sequence: CATSDPGLAEHNEQFF. The DNA for the CDR3 is TGTGCCACCAGTGACCCCGGACTAGCGGAGCACAATGAGCAGTTCTTC.

The chain combines TRBV6-6 with TRBJ2-7; no clear D. The ends were cut back, 0 bases at V and 2 bases at J, with 11 bases in the middle. This CDR3 region has 15 residues. CDR1 is MNHNY, CDR2 SVGAGI, per germline (reference sequence). The DNA for the CDR3 is TGTGCCAGCAGTTACTCGGTCAGGTTGACCTACGAGCAGTACTTC. Its protein is CASSYSVRLTYEQYF.

The J gene is TRBJ2-1, the V gene TRBV30, with D tentatively TRBD2 (5 bases). V gave up 2 bases and J gave up 4 bases, with 15 bases separating them. The CDR3 sequence is 15 residues long. Germline CDR1 is GTSNPN and CDR2 is SVGIG (reference sequence). CDR3 in amino acids: CAWSSPSGVYNEQFF. The CDR3 coding sequence is TGTGCCTGGAGTTCCCCCAGCGGAGTTTACAATGAGCAGTTCTTC.

J is TRBJ2-7 and V is TRBV28; 9 nucleotides agree with TRBD2. The ends lost 9 bases at V and 2 bases at J; junction bases unmatched: 5. This CDR3 has 13 residues. Germline CDR1 and CDR2: MDHEN and SYDVKM. CDR3 nucleotide sequence: TGTGCCAGTGAAAGCGGGAGGCCCTACGAGCAGTACTTC. This codes for CASESGRPYEQYF. The variable domain in full, with the rest retrieved from reference TRBV28 and TRBJ2-7, is DVKVTQSSRYLVKRTGEKVFLECVQDMDHENMFWYRQDPGLGLRLIYFSYDVKMKEKGDIPEGYSVSREKKERFSLILESASTNQTSMYLCASESGRPYEQYFGPGTRLTVT.

This clone was found a few times. This chain joins TRBV6-1 and TRBJ1-5; D gene uncertain. The CDR3 is 12 residues long. Deletions cut 10 bases from V and 2 bases from J, with 9 bases between. Germline V gene sequence: CDR1 MNHNS, CDR2 SASEGT. The CDR3 DNA reads as TGTGCCACCAACAACGGCAATCAGCCCCAGCATTTT. Translated, it gives CATNNGNQPQHF.

This chain connects TRBV24-1 to TRBJ2-2; 7 nucleotides agree with TRBD1. The CDR3 spans 15 residues. The ends lost 8 bases at V and 5 bases at J; junction bases unmatched: 10. Germline lookup yields CDR1 KGHDR and CDR2 SFDVKD. This CDR3 is CATTTDRALTGELFF. Written as DNA, the CDR3 is TGTGCCACCACTACCGACAGGGCTTTAACCGGGGAGCTGTTTTTT.

This clone was picked up one time. The J gene is TRBJ1-1, the V gene TRBV7-8; 7 bases are a match to TRBD1. Looked up from germline, CDR1 is SGHVS and CDR2 is FQNEAQ. V dropped 4 bases and J dropped 0; count of bases not matched to a gene: 5. The CDR3 sequence is 15 residues long. The DNA of the CDR3 is TGTGCCAGCAGCTCAGATACAGGGGTGAACACTGAAGCTTTCTTT. Its translation is CASSSDTGVNTEAFF.

This chain links TRBV5-6 with TRBJ1-1; 7 bases map to TRBD1. There are 16 residues in the CDR3. Germline V gene data show CDR1 as SGHDT and CDR2 as YYEEEE. Trimming took 0 bases from V and 2 from J; bases not matched to a gene: 7. Here the CDR3 DNA reads TGTGCCAGCAGCTTGGCCGTAGGGGGCTTTAACACTGAAGCTTTCTTT. It codes for CASSLAVGGFNTEAFF. The whole variable domain, filled in from reference TRBV5-6 and TRBJ1-1, reads DAGVTQSPTHLIKTRGQQVTLRCSPKSGHDTVSWYQQALGQGPQFIFQYYEEEERQRGNFPDRFSGHQFPNYSSELNVNALLLGDSALYLCASSLAVGGFNTEAFFGQGTRLTVV.

This chain uses TRBV6-1 with TRBJ2-1; a possible D gene is TRBD1 (5 bases). CDR1 and CDR2 (germline): MNHNS, SASEGT. The CDR3 is 13 amino acids. V dropped 1 base and J dropped 5 bases, with 6 bases sitting between them. The CDR3 here is CASSEVRDNEQFF. For the CDR3, the DNA is TGTGCCAGCAGTGAAGTCAGGGACAATGAGCAGTTCTTC.

The chain links TRBV6-5 to TRBJ2-5; unclear D gene. CDR1 is MNHEY and CDR2 is SVGAGI in the germline V gene. V lost 2 bases, J lost 3 bases, and 7 bases lay in between. This CDR3 spans 13 amino acids. The CDR3 bases are TGTGCCAGCAGTTACCGTAGAGAAGAGACCCAGTACTTC. Encoded protein: CASSYRREETQYF.

The chain combines TRBV5-6 with TRBJ1-2, with 7 bases matching TRBD1. The V gene's germline CDR1 is SGHDT and CDR2 YYEEEE. The CDR3 is made up of 16 amino acids. With V trimmed by 1 base and J by 2 bases, 8 bases remained unmatched. In nucleotides, the CDR3 is TGTGCCAGCAGCTTGCGCGTAGGGACAGCCAACTATGGCTACACCTTC. This codes for CASSLRVGTANYGYTF. The whole variable domain, remainder taken from reference TRBV5-6 and TRBJ1-2, is DAGVTQSPTHLIKTRGQQVTLRCSPKSGHDTVSWYQQALGQGPQFIFQYYEEEERQRGNFPDRFSGHQFPNYSSELNVNALLLGDSALYLCASSLRVGTANYGYTFGSGTRLTVV.

This chain links TRBV18 with TRBJ2-5; weak D call: TRBD1 (6 bases). Germline loops: CDR1 KGHSH, CDR2 LQKENI. V lost 3 bases and J lost 2, with 13 bases in between. CDR3 length: 15 amino acids. CDR3 sequence reads: CASSPLRGGQETQYF. The CDR3 nucleotides read TGTGCCAGCTCACCTCTCAGAGGGGGACAAGAGACCCAGTACTTC.

The V and J genes are TRBV2 and TRBJ2-7; 9 bases agree with TRBD2. CDR3 size: 14 residues. V was clipped by 4 bases and J by 6 bases; unmatched bases: 7. Germline-derived CDR1 and CDR2 are SNHLY and FYNNEI. The CDR3 sequence: CASSAGSGSFEQYF. The CDR3 region has the DNA TGTGCCAGCAGTGCGGGTAGCGGGAGTTTCGAGCAGTACTTC. Filled out from reference TRBV2 and TRBJ2-7, the complete variable domain reads EPEVTQTPSHQVTQMGQEVILRCVPISNHLYFYWYRQILGQKVEFLVSFYNNEISEKSEIFDDQFSVERPDGSNFTLKIRSTKLEDSAMYFCASSAGSGSFEQYFGPGTRLTVT.

The chain joins TRBV5-1 to TRBJ2-7, with 7 bases fitting TRBD1. The V gene's germline CDR1 is SGHRS and CDR2 YFSETQ. The CDR3 consists of 15 residues. The V segment lost 4 bases and the J segment 5 bases; nucleotides outside the gene matches: 12. The CDR3 coding sequence is TGCGCCAGCAGCCCGAACACAGGGGCGCGGAACGAGCAGTACTTC. Translation gives CASSPNTGARNEQYF. The entire variable domain, with the rest obtained from reference TRBV5-1 and TRBJ2-7, is as follows: KAGVTQTPRYLIKTRGQQVTLSCSPISGHRSVSWYQQTPGQGLQFLFEYFSETQRNKGNFPGRFSGRQFSNSRSEMNVSTLELGDSALYLCASSPNTGARNEQYFGPGTRLTVT.

V is TRBV5-8 and J is TRBJ2-7, with a tentative D call TRBD2 (5 bases). The ends were cut back, 0 bases at V and 1 base at J, with 11 bases in the middle. Germline V gene lookup returns CDR1 SGHTS and CDR2 YDEGEE. The CDR3 runs to 15 residues. CDR3 region: CASSLGPGGSYEQYF. In DNA form, the CDR3 reads TGTGCCAGCAGCTTGGGCCCAGGAGGATCCTACGAGCAGTACTTC.